This T cell receptor beta chain was recorded in a study of control samples from healthy donors and cancer patients. TCRdb's table, derived via immunoSEQ multiplex PCR, lists solely in-frame clones and lacks some. Counted here are around 67,000 clones, approximately 89% occurring once; the ten biggest clones make up roughly 6%. Germline V CDR1 and CDR2: SGHRS, YFSETQ. The ends lost 0 bases at V and 2 bases at J; junction bases unmatched: 7. This CDR3 contains 16 residues. This receptor was obtained from a man aged 55 to 70 with colorectal cancer. The genes are TRBV5-1 and TRBJ1-2; 7 bases line up with TRBD1. Specimen: PBMCs. The CDR3 sequence is CASSLVSGTVNYGYTF. The CDR3 bases are TGCGCCAGCAGCTTGGTATCCGGGACAGTCAACTATGGCTACACCTTC.